The present T cell receptor beta chain was sequenced within a study of blood T cell repertoires in COVID-19. On the study more broadly: Sites in the United States, Italy and Spain provided acute and convalescent COVID-19 samples.

In the source study's methods: Estimates of nucleated cell counts were drawn from the amplification of reference gene primers. This table comes from immunoSEQ multiplex PCR, and its TCRdb copy is limited to in-frame clones, with some not included. V, J and clone size derive from that table, while D and trimming were established from the DNA sequence. The repertoire holds approximately 180,000 clones, with 75% to 90% as singletons. The Seattle patients joined while their infection was active and were tracked longitudinally afterward. The CDR3 contains 12 residues. Germline V lookup: CDR1 SQVTM, CDR2 ANQGSEA. With 3 bases removed from V and 4 bases from J, the gap between germline ends came to 7 bases.

The chain couples TRBV29-1 to TRBJ2-1, with D uncertain. This receptor was obtained from a woman between 40 and 55 years old with COVID-19, enrolled during active disease. The sequencing input was peripheral blood. The CDR3 sequence: CSVEFYYNEQFF. The CDR3 DNA reads as TGCAGCGTTGAGTTTTATTACAATGAGCAGTTCTTC.